This T cell receptor beta chain was sequenced for a study of T-cell memory formation after mild COVID-19. Germline assignment: CDR1 SGDLS and CDR2 YYNGEE. The CDR3 extends over 17 amino acids. V lost 4 bases and J lost 4, with 20 bases in between. TCRdb passed the 5' RACE reads through MiXCR, listing each CDR3 protein once. The table records around 340,000 distinct CDR3 sequences, over 20% of them present only once. The sample taken for sequencing was PBMCs or a T cell subset sorted from them (not recorded which). The sequence was obtained from an adult woman who had mild COVID-19 (a few samples of this study predate the infection). Cell type and time point are not known. This chain links TRBV9 with TRBJ2-2, with D perhaps matching TRBD1 (6 bases). The CDR3 DNA reads as TGTGCCAGCAGCACTCGGGACACTTTAGAGGGCACCGGGGAGCTGTTTTTT. It encodes CASSTRDTLEGTGELFF.